This T cell receptor (beta chain) is from a study of blood T cell repertoires in COVID-19. At the level of the study: Samples taken during acute and convalescent COVID-19 were collected in the United States, Italy and Spain. From T cells, B-cell-depleted T cells, or PBMCs came the material, which was cDNA or gDNA.

CDR3 size: 15 residues. The V end was cut by 4 bases, the J end by 5 bases, with 19 bases between. Germline CDR1 and CDR2: SGHDT and YYEEEE. Source study methods: Estimation of nucleated cell counts relied on the amplification of reference gene primers. This table comes from immunoSEQ multiplex PCR, and its TCRdb copy is limited to in-frame clones, with some not included. That table supplies the V and J calls and clone size; D and trimming were determined from the DNA. Counted here are over 65,000 clones, about nine tenths occurring once; the ten biggest clones make up 6.9%. This receptor was taken from a human donor in a cohort sampled during active COVID-19. The source material was peripheral blood. The rearrangement joins TRBV5-6 to TRBJ2-7; either TRBD1 or TRBD2 may supply D (6 bases each). The CDR3 is CASSLGGRARDEQYF. The CDR3, as DNA: TGTGCCAGCAGCCTGGGGGGCAGGGCCCGAGACGAGCAGTACTTC.